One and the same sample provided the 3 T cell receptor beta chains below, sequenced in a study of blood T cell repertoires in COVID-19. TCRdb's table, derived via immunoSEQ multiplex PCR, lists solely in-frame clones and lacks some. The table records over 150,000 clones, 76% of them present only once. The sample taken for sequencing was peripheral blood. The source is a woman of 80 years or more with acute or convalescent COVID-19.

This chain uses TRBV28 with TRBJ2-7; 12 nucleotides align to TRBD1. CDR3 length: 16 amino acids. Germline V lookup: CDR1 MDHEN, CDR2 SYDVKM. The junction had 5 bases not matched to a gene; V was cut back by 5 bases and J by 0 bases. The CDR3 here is CASSPPGQGASYEQYF. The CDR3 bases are TGTGCCAGCAGTCCCCCGGGACAGGGGGCCTCCTACGAGCAGTACTTC.

CDR3 nucleotides: TGTGCCAGCAGCTTAGCCCTTTACACTGAAGCTTTCTTT. Its protein is CASSLALYTEAFF. V is TRBV7-2 and J is TRBJ1-1; D unresolved. The V gene lost 0 bases and the J gene lost 3 bases, with 5 bases spanning the gap. CDR3 length equals 13 residues. From germline, CDR1 is SGHTA and CDR2 FQGNSA.

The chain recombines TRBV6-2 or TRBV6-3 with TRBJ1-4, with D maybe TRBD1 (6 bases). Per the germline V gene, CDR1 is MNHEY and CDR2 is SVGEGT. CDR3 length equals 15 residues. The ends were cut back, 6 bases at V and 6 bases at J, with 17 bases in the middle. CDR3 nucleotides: TGTGCCAGCAGCGACCGAGACAGGAAGCATGAAAAACTGTTTTTT. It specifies CASSDRDRKHEKLFF.